These 9 T cell receptor beta chains were sequenced from one sample in a study of cytomegalovirus exposure and HLA in healthy donors. Method: immunoSEQ multiplex PCR; TCRdb's copy keeps in-frame clones and lacks some. The table includes about 73,000 clones, about 94% detected once. Sequenced: PBMCs. The receptors here all came from a woman between 18 and 29 years old in good health and CMV-seronegative.

The gene calls are TRBV7-3 and TRBJ2-5; D possibly corresponds to TRBD1 (6 bases). Germline V gene lookup returns CDR1 SGHTA and CDR2 FQGTGA. This CDR3 is 13 amino acids long. Trimming removed 1 base at V and 5 bases at J, with 8 bases between. Written as DNA, the CDR3 is TGTGCCAGCAGCTTAAACAGGGTTGAGACCCAGTACTTC. Translation: CASSLNRVETQYF.

The chain combines TRBV19 with TRBJ2-7; possible D gene TRBD1, 6 bases. This CDR3 contains 15 residues. With 3 bases removed from V and 3 bases from J, the gap between germline ends came to 15 bases. Germline V gives CDR1 LNHDA, CDR2 SQIVND (reference sequence). The CDR3 protein is CASSINPGTNYEQYF. CDR3 coding DNA: TGTGCCAGTAGTATCAACCCCGGGACAAACTACGAGCAGTACTTC.

CDR3 protein: CASSESGGWGGANVLTF. In nucleotides, the CDR3 is TGTGCCAGCAGTGAAAGCGGGGGATGGGGTGGGGCCAACGTCCTGACTTTC. J is TRBJ2-6 and V is TRBV6-1, with TRBD2 matching over 8 bases. Trimming took 2 bases from V and 3 from J; bases not matched to a gene: 6. Germline assignment: CDR1 MNHNS and CDR2 SASEGT. This CDR3 contains 17 residues.

The rearrangement links TRBV7-9 to TRBJ2-1; D is perhaps TRBD2 (5 bases). The CDR3 has 12 amino acids. Germline V gene sequence: CDR1 SEHNR, CDR2 FQNEAQ (reference sequence). The V end lost 5 bases, the J end lost 9 bases, and 11 bases lay between the germline ends. CDR3 residues: CASSPRAAEQFF. For the CDR3, the DNA is TGTGCCAGCAGCCCGCGAGCGGCTGAGCAGTTCTTC.

The rearrangement links TRBV18 to TRBJ1-4; the match to TRBD1 covers 9 bases. J lost 8 bases, V lost 2 bases, and 6 bases had no gene match. Germline CDR1 and CDR2: KGHSH and LQKENI. The CDR3 covers 15 residues. This chain's CDR3 is CASSPYTGGEEKLFF. As DNA, the CDR3 is TGTGCCAGCTCACCATATACAGGGGGCGAAGAAAAACTGTTTTTT.

J is TRBJ1-2 and V is TRBV19; 10 bases align to TRBD1. The V and J ends lost 2 bases and 6 bases, in that order; junction bases with no gene match: 6. Germline V gene lookup returns CDR1 LNHDA and CDR2 SQIVND (reference sequence). This CDR3 region has 15 residues. CDR3 protein: CASSIKGTGAHGYTF. The DNA of the CDR3 is TGTGCCAGTAGTATAAAGGGGACAGGGGCTCATGGCTACACCTTC.

The chain links TRBV12-2 to TRBJ2-1; TRBD2, the table's D call, was not compared with the DNA. TRBV12-2 has pseudogene status. CDR3 length equals 17 residues. CDR3 protein: CASRLSPPGLAGGPRFF. CDR3 DNA sequence: TGTGCAAGTCGCTTATCACCTCCGGGACTAGCGGGAGGGCCCCGGTTCTTC.

The V gene is TRBV28, the J gene TRBJ1-5, with unresolved D. The V and J ends lost 2 bases and 3 bases respectively, with 11 bases between them. Looked up from germline, CDR1 is MDHEN and CDR2 is SYDVKM. CDR3 size: 15 residues. CDR3: CASSLTGSLNQPQHF. As DNA, the CDR3 is TGTGCCAGCAGTTTAACGGGGTCCCTCAATCAGCCCCAGCATTTT. Using reference TRBV28 and TRBJ1-5 for the parts outside the CDR3, the full variable domain is DVKVTQSSRYLVKRTGEKVFLECVQDMDHENMFWYRQDPGLGLRLIYFSYDVKMKEKGDIPEGYSVSREKKERFSLILESASTNQTSMYLCASSLTGSLNQPQHFGDGTRLSIL.

The V gene is TRBV27, the J gene TRBJ2-7, with TRBD2 matching over 8 bases. V gave up 5 bases and J gave up 3 bases; unmatched junction bases: 3. CDR3 length equals 13 residues. CDR1 and CDR2 (germline): MNHEY, SMNVEV (reference sequence). CDR3 sequence (DNA): TGTGCCAGCAGTACTAGCGGAGGCTACGAGCAGTACTTC. Its protein product is CASSTSGGYEQYF.